A selection of T cell receptor beta chains follows, all from one sample in a study of breast tumors, draining lymph nodes, adjacent tissues. TCRdb re-analysed the multiplex PCR reads in MiXCR, keeping a single row per CDR3 protein. The sample consists of tens of thousands of distinct CDR3 sequences, roughly 24% of them appearing once. The specimen sequenced was breast tumor tissue. The source of these receptors is a female donor with breast cancer. Some clones in this sample may be carry-over from other donors' samples. Each CDR3 is given with its conserved first and last residue.

cdr3_aa,v_call,j_call
CASSYLAGGSQPQHF,TRBV6-6,TRBJ1-5
CPTSSGGGSSYEQYF,TRBV24-1,TRBJ2-7
CASSVGTGISGANVLTF,TRBV6-1,TRBJ2-6
CASSPEGGVSGNTIYF,TRBV18,TRBJ1-3
CSVRKGAGTQYF,TRBV29-1,TRBJ2-3
CASNDAGFEAFF,TRBV6-2/TRBV6-3,TRBJ1-1
CASSLRENRDRLANYGYTF,TRBV5-1,TRBJ1-2
CSALRGYEQYF,TRBV20-1,TRBJ2-7
CASSLLAGSSYEQYF,TRBV5-4,TRBJ2-7
CASSADLAQNSPLHF,TRBV9,TRBJ1-6
CASSRDTLAKNIQYF,TRBV5-1,TRBJ2-4
CASSLSGLAGRSYEQYF,TRBV28,TRBJ2-7
CASSPNFGKRQHF,TRBV7-6,TRBJ2-5
CASSTRDGYNQPQHF,TRBV4-1,TRBJ1-5
CASSLGPYDEQFF,TRBV12-3/TRBV12-4,TRBJ2-1
CASSSWGLGNNEQFF,TRBV5-4,TRBJ2-1
CASSLTSGNNEQFF,TRBV5-1,TRBJ2-1
CASSGLMGSSYEQYF,TRBV6-1,TRBJ2-7
CASSLGAGQPQHF,TRBV12-3/TRBV12-4,TRBJ1-5
CASSLYGGRLFDGYTF,TRBV27,TRBJ1-2
CASRNTGAGVISGSLHF,TRBV27,TRBJ1-6
CASSEWGPRPNEKLFF,TRBV2,TRBJ1-4
CSARDWSSTDTQYF,TRBV20-1,TRBJ2-3
CATSWGYEQYF,TRBV19,TRBJ2-7
CSARDHRDFPDTQYF,TRBV20-1,TRBJ2-3
CASSIVSTGGTQYF,TRBV19,TRBJ2-5
CASSGDRQSRIEKLFF,TRBV5-1,TRBJ1-4
CATSDPGRAGTQETQYF,TRBV24-1,TRBJ2-5
CASSVGSSNEQFF,TRBV9,TRBJ2-1
CASSRTGNEQYF,TRBV19,TRBJ2-7
CSASRTGSSDIQYF,TRBV20-1,TRBJ2-4
CASSPDRGSNEKLFF,TRBV27,TRBJ1-4
CASSPGQVNTGELFF,TRBV18,TRBJ2-2
CASSDRAGSTDTQYF,TRBV6-4,TRBJ2-3
CSARPGGAGGPIFGANVLTF,TRBV20-1,TRBJ2-6
CASSYSAPGSQGAGGYTF,TRBV6-5,TRBJ1-2
CASSLGLGGADTQYF,TRBV3-1,TRBJ2-3
CASSLAGGGHYEQYF,TRBV11-3,TRBJ2-7
CASSFGGNNQPQHF,TRBV28,TRBJ1-5
CSARSSHEQYF,TRBV20-1,TRBJ2-7
CASSYGTSGANVLTF,TRBV6-5,TRBJ2-6
CASSNDRARYTF,TRBV5-1,TRBJ1-2
CASSPPVGTPTF,TRBV18,TRBJ1-1
CASSPLAATTDTQYF,TRBV6-2/TRBV6-3,TRBJ2-3
CATSRRDRVETQYF,TRBV15,TRBJ2-5
CASSHSSAHLAYGYTF,TRBV7-9,TRBJ1-2